The 16 T cell receptor beta chains listed next were all sequenced from one sample in a study of EBV T-cell therapy then PD-1 blockade in nasopharyngeal carcinoma. The assay was immunoSEQ multiplex PCR, and TCRdb's table has in-frame clones only and misses some. Counted here are about 17,000 clones, approximately 83% occurring once; the ten biggest clones make up approximately 29%. Stated treatment: AdE1-LMPpoly-expanded autologous EBV-specific T-cell therapy followed by anti-PD-1 nivolumab. These TCRs are of unknown antigen specificity. Sequenced here: CD8+ T cells from blood, sampled at day 0 from a patient whose treatment included autologous EBV-specific T cells and nivolumab. The receptors were gathered from a man aged 40-50 years with nasopharyngeal carcinoma.

The rearrangement uses TRBV4-2 and TRBJ2-2; 8 bases line up with TRBD1. The CDR3 contains 15 residues. V shed 4 bases, J shed 4 bases, and the junction held 5 bases outside the gene matches. CDR1 is LGHNA, CDR2 YNFKEQ, per germline. The CDR3 nucleotides read TGTGCCAGCAGCCTAGCGACAGGGGTCACCGGGGAGCTGTTTTTT. Its translation is CASSLATGVTGELFF.

The rearrangement joins TRBV5-1 to TRBJ1-1, with a weak D call TRBD1 (5 bases). This CDR3 region has 13 residues. V was shortened by 4 bases and J by 4 bases, with 11 bases between the two germline ends. The V gene's germline CDR1 is SGHRS and CDR2 YFSETQ. CDR3 loop: CASSLGHFTEAFF. For the CDR3, the DNA is TGCGCCAGCAGCCTCGGACATTTCACTGAAGCTTTCTTT.

The chain recombines TRBV4-1 with TRBJ2-7, with 9 bases aligning to TRBD1. CDR3 length: 15 residues. The V gene's germline CDR1 is MGHRA and CDR2 YSYEKL. The V gene end was trimmed by 1 base and the J gene end by 1 base; junction bases not matched to a gene: 2. CDR3 coding DNA: TGCGCCAGCAGCCAAGCCGGGACAGGGTCCTACGAGCAGTACTTC. Its protein product is CASSQAGTGSYEQYF.

About this clone: This sample also contains other DNA sequences that code for the same CDR3. The CDR3 DNA reads as TGTGCCAGTAGCATCGACGGGAGCTCTGGAAACACCATATATTTT. As protein: CASSIDGSSGNTIYF. This chain connects TRBV19 to TRBJ1-3, with D uncertain. This CDR3 spans 15 amino acids. V lost 6 bases to trimming and J lost 0 bases, with 12 bases between them. Germline assignment: CDR1 LNHDA and CDR2 SQIVND (reference sequence).

This clone was recorded once. This chain uses TRBV4-2 with TRBJ1-6, with a weak D call TRBD1 (5 bases). V was cut by 9 bases and J by 5 bases, with 11 bases left in between. Germline values: CDR1 LGHNA, CDR2 YNFKEQ. The CDR3 is 13 residues long. The CDR3 nucleotides are TGTGCCAGTCACAGGACCAATAATTCACCCCTCCACTTT. Translated, it gives CASHRTNNSPLHF.

This chain connects TRBV9 to TRBJ2-7; perhaps D is TRBD1 or TRBD2 (5 bases each). The V gene's germline CDR1 is SGDLS and CDR2 YYNGEE. The CDR3 runs to 14 residues. The V end lost 0 bases, the J end lost 6 bases, and 13 bases lay between the germline ends. CDR3 bases: TGTGCCAGCAGCGTAGCTGGGACCTCTGGCGAGCAGTACTTC. Protein product: CASSVAGTSGEQYF.

The V and J genes are TRBV6-5 and TRBJ2-7; D ambiguous. Germline CDR1 reads MNHEY; CDR2 reads SVGAGI. Trimming pared 0 bases from V and 0 bases from J, leaving 6 bases between. The CDR3 loop spans 14 amino acids. In DNA, the CDR3 is TGTGCCAGCAGTTACTCAGGGCCCTCCTACGAGCAGTACTTC. This encodes CASSYSGPSYEQYF.

This clone has just one count. The chain joins TRBV25-1 to TRBJ1-3, with 7 bases lining up with TRBD1. The germline V gene has CDR1 MGHDK and CDR2 SYGVNS. The CDR3 is made up of 17 amino acids. The junction had 13 bases not matched to a gene; V was cut back by 4 bases and J by 4 bases. CDR3 bases: TGTGCCAGCAGTGCCCAGCCAGGGGGTTTACGGGGAAACACCATATATTTT. The encoded protein is CASSAQPGGLRGNTIYF. Full variable domain (remainder filled in from reference TRBV25-1 and TRBJ1-3): EADIYQTPRYLVIGTGKKITLECSQTMGHDKMYWYQQDPGMELHLIHYSYGVNSTEKGDLSSESTVSRIRTEHFPLTLESARPSHTSQYLCASSAQPGGLRGNTIYFGEGSWLTVV.

The chain couples TRBV9 to TRBJ1-3; 8 bases match TRBD1. This CDR3 contains 15 residues. Germline V CDR1 and CDR2: SGDLS, YYNGEE. V shed 0 bases, J shed 1 base, and the junction held 0 bases outside the gene matches. The CDR3 protein is CASSVGQGSGNTIYF. In DNA form, the CDR3 reads TGTGCCAGCAGCGTAGGACAGGGGTCTGGAAACACCATATATTTT.

The V and J genes are TRBV6-5 and TRBJ2-1; 7 bases match TRBD1. CDR1 and CDR2 (germline): MNHEY, SVGAGI. V shed 5 bases and J 3 bases; nucleotides not matched to a gene: 7. The CDR3 consists of 15 residues. This CDR3 reads CASSPQAGGYNEQFF. CDR3 DNA sequence: TGTGCCAGCAGTCCTCAGGCAGGGGGCTACAATGAGCAGTTCTTC.

The gene calls are TRBV6-2 or TRBV6-3 and TRBJ2-7; D remains ambiguous. Germline lookup yields CDR1 MNHEY and CDR2 SVGEGT. V was pared by 2 bases and J by 3 bases, with 11 bases between. CDR3 length equals 14 residues. The DNA for the CDR3 is TGTGCCAGCAGTTACGCCGTGGGCCACTACGAGCAGTACTTC. Translated, it gives CASSYAVGHYEQYF.

This clone was seen a single time. For the CDR3, the DNA is TGTGCCAGCTCACCAGAGGGGGCTTGGACTGAAGCTTTCTTT. This encodes CASSPEGAWTEAFF. The rearrangement links TRBV18 to TRBJ1-1, with 7 bases matching TRBD1. The junction had 5 bases not matched to a gene; V was cut back by 2 bases and J by 5 bases. Germline V lookup: CDR1 KGHSH, CDR2 LQKENI. The CDR3 consists of 14 residues.

The rearrangement links TRBV27 to TRBJ2-5, with 10 bases fitting TRBD1. The CDR3 totals 16 residues. The ends lost 5 bases at V and 11 bases at J; junction bases unmatched: 17. Germline V gene data show CDR1 as MNHEY and CDR2 as SMNVEV (reference sequence). CDR3 sequence reads: CASSPALGTGEREQYF. In nucleotides, the CDR3 is TGTGCCAGCAGTCCTGCCCTCGGGACAGGGGAGCGGGAGCAGTACTTC.

This clone was counted only a few times. The chain is built from TRBV27 and TRBJ2-5; D gene ambiguous. This CDR3 spans 13 amino acids. The germline gives CDR1 MNHEY, CDR2 SMNVEV (reference sequence). V lost 6 bases, J lost 3 bases, and 11 bases lay in between. In DNA form, the CDR3 reads TGTGCCAGCAGCCACGCGCCTAAAGAGACCCAGTACTTC. The encoded protein is CASSHAPKETQYF.

The chain uses TRBV3-1 (or the pseudogene TRBV3-2) and TRBJ2-7, with D possibly matching TRBD2 (5 bases). CDR1 and CDR2 (germline): LGHDT, YNNKEL (reference sequence). This CDR3 has 15 residues. V was cut by 0 bases and J by 0 bases, with 9 bases left in between. CDR3 DNA sequence: TGTGCCAGCAGCCAAGATCAAGCGGACTCCTACGAGCAGTACTTC. It yields the protein CASSQDQADSYEQYF.

This chain uses TRBV4-1 with TRBJ2-3; 8 positions agree with TRBD1. Germline assignment: CDR1 MGHRA and CDR2 YSYEKL. The CDR3 consists of 14 residues. V lost 7 bases and J lost 5; bases outside the gene matches: 8. The CDR3 sequence: CASTTDRVGDTQYF. CDR3 nucleotides: TGCGCCAGCACCACGGACAGGGTGGGAGATACGCAGTATTTT.